The TCR beta chain described here comes from a study of T-cell memory formation after mild COVID-19. The 5'RACE method, run with constant-segment primers, produced TCR alpha and TCR beta cDNA libraries (carrying sample barcodes and UMIs). TCRdb re-analysed the 5' RACE reads in MiXCR, keeping a single row per CDR3 protein. The sample records 150,000 or so distinct CDR3 sequences, roughly 31% being singletons. V was pared by 5 bases and J by 6 bases, with 10 bases between. This CDR3 has 13 amino acids. Sequencing was done on a sample of PBMCs or a T cell subset sorted from them (not recorded which). The chain recombines TRBV12-3 or TRBV12-4 with TRBJ2-2, with D uncertain. The source is an adult woman who had mild COVID-19 (a few samples of this study predate the infection). Cell type and time point are not known. The chain's CDR3 is CASSLQWAGELFF. The CDR3 nucleotides read TGTGCCAGCAGTCTACAGTGGGCCGGGGAGCTGTTTTTT.